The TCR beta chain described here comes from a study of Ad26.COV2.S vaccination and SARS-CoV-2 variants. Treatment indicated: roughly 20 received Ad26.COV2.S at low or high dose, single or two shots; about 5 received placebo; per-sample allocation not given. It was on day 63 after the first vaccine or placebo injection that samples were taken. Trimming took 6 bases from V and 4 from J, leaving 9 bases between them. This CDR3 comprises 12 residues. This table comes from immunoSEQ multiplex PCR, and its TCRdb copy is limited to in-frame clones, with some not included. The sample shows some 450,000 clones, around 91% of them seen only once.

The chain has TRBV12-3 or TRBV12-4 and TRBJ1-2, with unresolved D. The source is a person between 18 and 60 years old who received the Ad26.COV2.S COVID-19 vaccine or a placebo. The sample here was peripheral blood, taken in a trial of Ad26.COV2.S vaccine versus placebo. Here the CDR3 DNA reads TGTGCCAGCAGCCAACATGGCTATGGCTACACCTTC. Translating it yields CASSQHGYGYTF.